A single sample gave rise to the 17 T cell receptor beta chains below, sequenced in a study of glioma-infiltrating T cells after dendritic cell vaccination. Sequencing was performed with immunoSEQ multiplex PCR; in TCRdb, only in-frame clones are kept and a portion is missing. The sample holds tens of thousands of clones; around 84% are singletons and the top ten take around 16%. The starting material was blood, obtained before dendritic cell vaccination. The receptors derive from a human donor with glioblastoma.

The chain joins TRBV5-1 to TRBJ2-5; TRBD2 matches 14 bases. V lost 1 base and J lost 2; bases outside the gene matches: 7. Germline values: CDR1 SGHRS, CDR2 YFSETQ. CDR3 size: 18 residues. In DNA form, the CDR3 reads TGCGCCAGCAGCTTGTCCGGACTAGCGGGGGGAATACAAGAGACCCAGTACTTC. It codes for CASSLSGLAGGIQETQYF.

The CDR3 loop is CASSYARGGAGDTQYF. As DNA, the CDR3 is TGTGCCAGCAGCTACGCCCGCGGGGGGGCCGGGGATACGCAGTATTTT. This sequence joins TRBV7-3 and TRBJ2-3; 9 nucleotides line up with TRBD2. From germline, CDR1 is SGHTA and CDR2 FQGTGA. V dropped 4 bases and J dropped 6; count of bases not matched to a gene: 11. CDR3 length: 16 residues.

V gene TRBV5-6 combines with J gene TRBJ2-1; TRBD2 matches at 7 bases. The CDR3 covers 15 residues. Germline assignment: CDR1 SGHDT and CDR2 YYEEEE. V lost 6 bases and J lost 2; bases outside the gene matches: 8. CDR3 loop: CASIPGLAAYNEQFF. The CDR3, as DNA: TGTGCCAGCATACCGGGCCTAGCGGCCTACAATGAGCAGTTCTTC. Combining the CDR3 with reference TRBV5-6 and TRBJ2-1 gives the whole variable domain DAGVTQSPTHLIKTRGQQVTLRCSPKSGHDTVSWYQQALGQGPQFIFQYYEEEERQRGNFPDRFSGHQFPNYSSELNVNALLLGDSALYLCASIPGLAAYNEQFFGPGTRLTVL.

The genes are TRBV7-2 and TRBJ2-7; D perhaps matches TRBD1 (5 bases). The CDR3 has 14 amino acids. Germline assignment: CDR1 SGHTA and CDR2 FQGNSA. V was pared by 1 base and J by 7 bases, with 14 bases between. The CDR3 DNA sequence: TGTGCCAGCAGCTTAGTGGCGGCAAAGGGGGAGCAGTACTTC. This codes for CASSLVAAKGEQYF.

The table lists this clone with a count of one. The V call is TRBV19, the J call TRBJ1-5, with TRBD1 as a possible D gene (6 bases). The germline CDR1 and CDR2 sequences are LNHDA and SQIVND (reference sequence). CDR3 length: 17 amino acids. Trimming removed 1 base from V and 3 bases from J, with 16 bases in between. This CDR3 reads CASSIGAGESDNQPQHF. The CDR3, as DNA: TGTGCCAGTAGTATAGGGGCAGGGGAAAGTGACAATCAGCCCCAGCATTTT.

Written as DNA, the CDR3 is TGTGCCAGCAGCCCTACCGGGACACCCGGAAACACCATATATTTT. This gives the protein CASSPTGTPGNTIYF. The chain has TRBV14 and TRBJ1-3, with D maybe TRBD1 (6 bases). The V gene's germline CDR1 is SGHDN and CDR2 FVKESK. This CDR3 contains 15 residues. Trimming left V 4 bases short and J 4 bases short, with 14 bases between.

The CDR3 DNA reads TGTGCCAGCAGTGAAGGGCCGCTAGCGGGCCTCACAGATACGCAGTATTTT. Protein product: CASSEGPLAGLTDTQYF. The V and J genes are TRBV2 and TRBJ2-3; 8 positions agree with TRBD2. V was pared by 1 base and J by 2 bases, with 8 bases of the junction left unmatched. CDR3 length: 17 amino acids. In germline, CDR1 is SNHLY, CDR2 FYNNEI.

The chain uses TRBV11-2 and TRBJ2-3, with 7 bases fitting TRBD2. The CDR3 covers 16 residues. Germline CDR1 is SGHAT and CDR2 is FQNNGV. The junction had 8 bases not matched to a gene; V was cut back by 5 bases and J by 0 bases. The CDR3 reads CASSVPLAVSTDTQYF. The CDR3 coding sequence is TGTGCCAGCAGCGTACCGCTAGCGGTTAGCACAGATACGCAGTATTTT.

This clone has only a few counts. The chain joins TRBV6-5 to TRBJ1-1; the D gene is possibly TRBD1 (5 bases). V lost 1 base, J lost 1 base, and 10 bases lay in between. The CDR3 loop spans 15 amino acids. Germline values: CDR1 MNHEY, CDR2 SVGAGI. Written as DNA, the CDR3 is TGTGCCAGCAGTTACTGGGGCAGCCAGAACACTGAAGCTTTCTTT. It codes for CASSYWGSQNTEAFF.

The CDR3 DNA is TGCGCCAGCAGCCCGACAGGGGTTGTAGGGTCTGGCTACACCTTC. Its translation is CASSPTGVVGSGYTF. The chain links TRBV5-1 to TRBJ1-2; TRBD1 matches at 8 bases. The CDR3 loop spans 15 amino acids. V was pared by 4 bases and J by 7 bases, with 12 bases of the junction left unmatched. The germline V gene has CDR1 SGHRS and CDR2 YFSETQ.

A note on this clone: The sample carries other DNA sequences with the same CDR3. The chain joins TRBV6-5 to TRBJ1-1; a weak D match, TRBD1 (6 bases). The germline gives CDR1 MNHEY, CDR2 SVGAGI. V was trimmed by 6 bases and J by 2 bases, leaving 7 bases between them. The CDR3 is 12 amino acids. The CDR3 DNA is TGTGCCAGCAGGACAGGTAACACTGAAGCTTTCTTT. Translating it yields CASRTGNTEAFF.

This rearrangement joins TRBV5-1 to TRBJ2-5; 8 bases agree with TRBD2. The germline gives CDR1 SGHRS, CDR2 YFSETQ. J was trimmed by 11 bases and V by 1 base; bases with no gene match: 16. The length of the CDR3 is 16 residues. CDR3 residues: CASSLSTSATQTKQYF. The CDR3 region has the DNA TGCGCCAGCAGCTTGTCGACTAGCGCGACGCAGACTAAACAGTACTTC.

The V gene is TRBV20-1, the J gene TRBJ1-3, with D tentatively TRBD1 (5 bases). CDR1 and CDR2 (germline): DFQATT, SNEGSKA (reference sequence). The CDR3 runs 11 residues. V was clipped by 6 bases and J by 4 bases, with 7 bases between them. The CDR3 reads CSAGGGNTIYF. The CDR3 coding sequence is TGCAGTGCGGGGGGGGGAAACACCATATATTTT.

The chain employs TRBV6-1 and TRBJ1-5; possible D gene TRBD1, 6 bases. This CDR3 contains 14 residues. Germline CDR1 is MNHNS and CDR2 is SASEGT. V was pared by 6 bases and J by 6 bases, with 15 bases between. CDR3 protein: CASSQGSLGQPQHF. CDR3 sequence (DNA): TGTGCCAGCAGCCAGGGGAGTCTAGGTCAGCCCCAGCATTTT.

The rearrangement uses TRBV6-5 and TRBJ1-1, with 7 bases identical to TRBD1. With V trimmed by 2 bases and J by 1 base, 7 bases remained unmatched. The CDR3 extends over 16 amino acids. Germline V gene data show CDR1 as MNHEY and CDR2 as SVGAGI. The CDR3 loop is CASSYGRGRPNTEAFF. The DNA for the CDR3 is TGTGCCAGCAGTTACGGAAGGGGGCGCCCGAACACTGAAGCTTTCTTT.

This chain joins TRBV7-2 and TRBJ2-3; 9 bases fit TRBD2. Germline V gene lookup returns CDR1 SGHTA and CDR2 FQGNSA. The V gene end was trimmed by 1 base and the J gene end by 6 bases; junction bases not matched to a gene: 14. This CDR3 is 18 amino acids long. In DNA form, the CDR3 reads TGTGCCAGCAGCTTAGAGGGCCTACGGCGGGGGGGCGGGGATACGCAGTATTTT. This encodes CASSLEGLRRGGGDTQYF.

This clone was found once. The V gene is TRBV2, the J gene TRBJ2-7; perhaps TRBD2 as D (5 bases). V lost 2 bases to trimming and J lost 4 bases, with 6 bases between them. CDR3 length equals 12 residues. Germline values: CDR1 SNHLY, CDR2 FYNNEI. Here the CDR3 DNA reads TGTGCCAGCAGTGAAACGGGGTACGAGCAGTACTTC. Encoded protein: CASSETGYEQYF.